This TCR beta chain comes out of a study of CD8 T cells in ankylosing spondylitis. At least ten counts were recorded for this clonotype. Its antigen is not identified. The CDR3 consists of 13 residues. In germline, CDR1 is SGHRS, CDR2 YFSETQ. With 0 bases removed from V and 3 bases from J, the gap between germline ends came to 7 bases. Study-level findings and limits: The clones that were linked to disease were reported to be significantly enriched in matched synovial fluid samples from ankylosing spondylitis patients. A motif in TCR beta, a set of under ten highly homologous variants, appeared characteristic of ankylosing spondylitis blood.

One entry per CDR3 protein results from TCRdb running MiXCR on the 5' RACE reads. The repertoire includes 350,000 to 400,000 distinct CDR3 sequences, roughly 22% of them detected once, and approximately 14% sits in the top ten. The clonotype originates from a male donor with ankylosing spondylitis or in good health (not recorded which). Sequencing used blood, either unsorted or a sorted T cell fraction (not recorded which). The V gene is TRBV5-1, the J gene TRBJ2-7; D may be TRBD1 or TRBD2 (6 bases each). Here the CDR3 reads CASSLEGGYEQYF. The DNA for the CDR3 is TGCGCCAGCAGCTTGGAGGGGGGCTACGAGCAGTACTTC. Based on the CDR3 plus reference TRBV5-1 and TRBJ2-7, the full variable domain is KAGVTQTPRYLIKTRGQQVTLSCSPISGHRSVSWYQQTPGQGLQFLFEYFSETQRNKGNFPGRFSGRQFSNSRSEMNVSTLELGDSALYLCASSLEGGYEQYFGPGTRLTVT.